The rows below give T cell receptor beta chains drawn from one sample of a study of T-cell reconstitution after alpha-beta-depleted transplantation in children. One entry per CDR3 protein results from TCRdb running MiXCR on the PCR reads. The table lists 200,000 to 250,000 distinct CDR3 sequences, around 7.5% of them singletons. This specimen consisted of PBMCs, mostly from graft donor cells, obtained 180 days after TCRalphabeta/CD19-depleted stem cell transplant. These receptor sequences come from a male patient between 5 and 17 years old who had a stem cell transplant for acute lymphoblastic leukemia, so the T cells may come from the graft donor. The CDR3 runs from the conserved cysteine through the conserved F or W.

TRBV7-2	TRBJ2-6	15	CASRTHSSGANVLTF
TRBV20-1	TRBJ2-6	14	CSASFRAGANVLTF
TRBV7-6	TRBJ2-3	13	CASSFRMTDTQYF
TRBV12-3/TRBV12-4	TRBJ2-2	17	CASSSGRTGTNTGELFF
TRBV4-2	TRBJ2-1	18	CASSQDRGLASSYNEQFF
TRBV9	TRBJ2-5	15	CASSVEASGVRAQYF
TRBV6-1	TRBJ1-3	15	CASSDRGSAGNTIYF
TRBV29-1	TRBJ2-7	11	CSAGQGYEQYF
TRBV20-1	TRBJ1-3	12	CSAVGPGNTIYF
TRBV7-9	TRBJ1-2	14	CASSFRPLNYGYTF
TRBV7-2	TRBJ1-1	13	CASSLRQGVKAFF
TRBV10-3	TRBJ1-1	14	CAINSRGPDTEAFF
TRBV20-1	TRBJ2-7	13	CSAAGTSGVQGYF
TRBV7-9	TRBJ1-1	14	CASRHGGAGTEAFF
TRBV4-2	TRBJ2-3	21	CASSQDEIPFYGQGSTDTQYF
TRBV3-1	TRBJ2-5	12	CASSPFQETQYF
TRBV27	TRBJ1-3	15	CASSLSAGSGNTIYF
TRBV5-5	TRBJ2-2	14	CASSLGPRTGELFF
TRBV27	TRBJ2-7	14	CASRRGLVSYEQYF
TRBV19	TRBJ1-5	14	CASSTTGANQPQHF
TRBV7-3	TRBJ2-2	12	CASSHRAGELFF
TRBV7-3	TRBJ2-3	13	CASSGPSTDTQYF
TRBV6-5	TRBJ1-2	15	CASSYSGTGNYGYTF
TRBV15	TRBJ2-5	15	CATTSSGGSQETQYF
TRBV12-3/TRBV12-4	TRBJ1-1	11	CASGGYTEAFF
TRBV19	TRBJ2-7	15	CASSVGQGDFYEQYF
TRBV6-2/TRBV6-3	TRBJ2-1	20	CASSYSRRGSGVSSYNEQFF
TRBV19	TRBJ2-1	15	CASSFQLAGANEQFF
TRBV19	TRBJ1-5	14	CASSITGGDQPQHF
TRBV20-1	TRBJ2-7	14	CSATMGQGVDEQYF
TRBV12-3/TRBV12-4	TRBJ2-1	14	CASSLAGGPGEQFF